This T cell receptor (beta chain) was documented in a study of CD8 T cell repertoires and HIV-1 epitope variants. Study summary: Twenty-five autologous and known Gag and Nef epitope variant peptides each stimulated T cells separately. Autologous T cell-negative cells served as antigen-presenting cells in equal numbers. General study points: The TAALDMSHF plasma variant had no responses, unlike KF9 (roughly five clonotypes) and HW9 (one).

V was pared by 11 bases and J by 5 bases, with 10 bases of the junction left unmatched. Germline CDR1 and CDR2: MDHEN and SYDVKM. The CDR3 is made up of 14 amino acids. Turning to this clone: Its antigen is not identified.

Method: immunoSEQ multiplex PCR; TCRdb's copy keeps in-frame clones and lacks some. The sample yields about 95,000 clones, roughly 80% seen once. This sequence was found in a male donor with HIV. Sequenced sample: uncultured baseline CD8+ T cells from peripheral blood mononuclear cells (PBMCs). The chain couples TRBV28 to TRBJ2-1, with TRBD1 identical over 9 bases. The CDR3 coding sequence is TGTGCCGTATTCACACAGGGGGCAAACAATGAGCAGTTCTTC. Protein product: CAVFTQGANNEQFF. Based on the CDR3 plus reference TRBV28 and TRBJ2-1, the full variable domain is DVKVTQSSRYLVKRTGEKVFLECVQDMDHENMFWYRQDPGLGLRLIYFSYDVKMKEKGDIPEGYSVSREKKERFSLILESASTNQTSMYLCAVFTQGANNEQFFGPGTRLTVL.